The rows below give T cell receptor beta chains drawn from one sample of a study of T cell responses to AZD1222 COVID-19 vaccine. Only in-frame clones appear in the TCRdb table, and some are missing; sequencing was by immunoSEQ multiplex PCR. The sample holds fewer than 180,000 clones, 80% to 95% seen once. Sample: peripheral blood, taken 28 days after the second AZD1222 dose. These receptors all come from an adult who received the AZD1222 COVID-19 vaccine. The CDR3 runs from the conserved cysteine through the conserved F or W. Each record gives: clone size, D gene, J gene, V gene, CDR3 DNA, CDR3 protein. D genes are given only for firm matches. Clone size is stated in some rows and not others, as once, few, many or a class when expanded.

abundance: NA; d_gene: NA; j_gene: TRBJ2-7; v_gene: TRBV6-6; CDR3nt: TGTGCCAGCACCCAGATGGCAGGGGTCGACGAGCAGTACTTC; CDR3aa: CASTQMAGVDEQYF
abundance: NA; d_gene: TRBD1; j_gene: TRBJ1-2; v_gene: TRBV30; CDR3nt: TGTGCCTGGAGTGTACTGGGGCAGGGGGATAGGAGGACCTTC; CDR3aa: CAWSVLGQGDRRTF
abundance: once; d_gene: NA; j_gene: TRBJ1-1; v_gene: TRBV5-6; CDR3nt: TGTGCCAGCAGCTTACTAAACACTGAAGCTTTCTTT; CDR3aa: CASSLLNTEAFF
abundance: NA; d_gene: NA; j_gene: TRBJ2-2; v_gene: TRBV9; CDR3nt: TGTGCCAGCAGCGTAGCAGGGTGGGTGGCAGCGAACACCGGGGAGCTGTTTTTT; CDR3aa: CASSVAGWVAANTGELFF
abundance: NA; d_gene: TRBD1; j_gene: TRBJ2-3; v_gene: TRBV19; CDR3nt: TGTGCCAGTAGTGCACGACCTTTGGGACAGCTAGGAGATACGCAGTATTTT; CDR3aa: CASSARPLGQLGDTQYF
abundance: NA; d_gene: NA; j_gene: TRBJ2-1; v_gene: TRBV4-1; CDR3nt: TGCGCCAGCAGCCAAGATTTTGGCTTCCCCAATGAGCAGTTCTTC; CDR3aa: CASSQDFGFPNEQFF
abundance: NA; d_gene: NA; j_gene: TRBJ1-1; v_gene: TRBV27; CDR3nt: TGTGCCAGCAGTTTAACCCCGACAGGTCGCACTGAAGCTTTCTTT; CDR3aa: CASSLTPTGRTEAFF
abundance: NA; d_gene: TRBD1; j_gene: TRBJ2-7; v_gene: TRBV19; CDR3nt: TGTGCCAGTAGTATCCGGGACAGGGGTTACTACGAGCAGTACTTC; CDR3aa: CASSIRDRGYYEQYF
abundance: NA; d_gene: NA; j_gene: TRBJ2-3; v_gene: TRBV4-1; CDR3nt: TGCGCCAGCAGCCAAGAGGTCGCTCGCACAGATACGCAGTATTTT; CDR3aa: CASSQEVARTDTQYF
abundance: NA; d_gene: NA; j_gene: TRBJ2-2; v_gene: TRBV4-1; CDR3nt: TGCGCCAGCAGCCCGGGTGGCGGGGAGCTGTTTTTT; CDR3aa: CASSPGGGELFF
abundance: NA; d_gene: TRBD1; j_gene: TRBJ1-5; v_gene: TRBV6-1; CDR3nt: TGTGCCAGCAGTGAGATGGACAGGGGTAATCAGCCCCAGCATTTT; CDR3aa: CASSEMDRGNQPQHF
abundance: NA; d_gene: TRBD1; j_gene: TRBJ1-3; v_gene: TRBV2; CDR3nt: TGTGCCAGCATCAGGGGGCAGTCTGGAAACACCATATATTTT; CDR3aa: CASIRGQSGNTIYF
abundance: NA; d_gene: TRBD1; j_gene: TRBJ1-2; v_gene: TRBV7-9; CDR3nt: TGTGCCAGCAGCTGGACAGGGGGCGCGAACTATGGCTACACCTTC; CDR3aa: CASSWTGGANYGYTF
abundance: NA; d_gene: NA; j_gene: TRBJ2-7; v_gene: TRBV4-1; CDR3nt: TGCGCCAGCAGCTCCGGGACAAGGAACGAGCAGTACTTC; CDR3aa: CASSSGTRNEQYF
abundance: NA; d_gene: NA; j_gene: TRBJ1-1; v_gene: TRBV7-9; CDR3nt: TGTGCCAGCAGCTTAGGGGAGGGAGGTAACACTGAAGCTTTCTTT; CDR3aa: CASSLGEGGNTEAFF
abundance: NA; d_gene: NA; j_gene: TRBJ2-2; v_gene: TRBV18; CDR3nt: TGTGCCAGCTCAATATTGGAGGGATCGGACACCGGGGAGCTGTTTTTT; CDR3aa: CASSILEGSDTGELFF
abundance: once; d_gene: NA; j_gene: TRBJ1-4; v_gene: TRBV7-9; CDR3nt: TGTGCCAGCAGCTTGGTGGGGGTTGGAGAAAAACTGTTTTTT; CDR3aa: CASSLVGVGEKLFF
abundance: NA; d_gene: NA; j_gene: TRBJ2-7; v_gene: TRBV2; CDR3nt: TGTGCCAGCAGCTTGACTAGTCCGCTCGAGCAGTACTTC; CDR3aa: CASSLTSPLEQYF
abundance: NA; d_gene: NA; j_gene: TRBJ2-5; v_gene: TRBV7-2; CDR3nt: TGTGCCAGCAGCTCCGGGTCCCTGGTAAAGACCCAGTACTTC; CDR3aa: CASSSGSLVKTQYF
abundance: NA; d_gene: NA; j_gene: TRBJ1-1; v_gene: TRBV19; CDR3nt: TGTGCCAGTAGTATAACTACGAACACTGAAGCTTTCTTT; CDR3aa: CASSITTNTEAFF
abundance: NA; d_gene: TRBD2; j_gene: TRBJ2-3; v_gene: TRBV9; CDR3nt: TGTGCCAGCAGCGTAGCTCCCAAGACTAGCGGGAGAACAGATACGCAGTATTTT; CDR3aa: CASSVAPKTSGRTDTQYF
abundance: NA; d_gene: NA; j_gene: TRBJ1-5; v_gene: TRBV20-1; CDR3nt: TGCAGTGCTAGTCGTAGCAATCAGCCCCAGCATTTT; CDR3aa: CSASRSNQPQHF
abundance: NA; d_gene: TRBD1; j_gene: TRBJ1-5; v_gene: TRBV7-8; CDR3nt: TGTGCCAGCACCCTAAATCCAGGGGGGAGTCAGCCCCAGCATTTT; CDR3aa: CASTLNPGGSQPQHF
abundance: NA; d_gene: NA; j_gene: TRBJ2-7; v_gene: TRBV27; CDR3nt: TGTGCCAGCAGTTTATCCGCAAGGGTTATTCACTACGAGCAGTACTTC; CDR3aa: CASSLSARVIHYEQYF
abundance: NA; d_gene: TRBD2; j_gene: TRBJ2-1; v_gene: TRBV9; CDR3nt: TGTGCCAGCACCCGAGGCGCGGGGGGCTCCTACAATGAGCAGTTCTTC; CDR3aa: CASTRGAGGSYNEQFF
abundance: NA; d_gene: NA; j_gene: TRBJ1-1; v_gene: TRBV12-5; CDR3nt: TGTGCTAGTGGACGGGTCGGATCAGCTGAAGCTTTCTTT; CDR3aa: CASGRVGSAEAFF
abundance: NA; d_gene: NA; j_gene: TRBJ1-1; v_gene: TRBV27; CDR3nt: TGTGCCAGCAGTTTCGGGGCCAACACTGAAGCTTTCTTT; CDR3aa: CASSFGANTEAFF
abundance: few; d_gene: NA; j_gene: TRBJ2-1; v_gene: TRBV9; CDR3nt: TGTGCCAGCAGCGTAGACCAGGCCAGCGCCTACAATGAGCAGTTCTTC; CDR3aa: CASSVDQASAYNEQFF
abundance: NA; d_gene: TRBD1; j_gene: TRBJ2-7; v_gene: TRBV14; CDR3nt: TGTGCCAGCAGCCGGCGGGACAGGGAAGGGCAGTACTTC; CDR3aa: CASSRRDREGQYF
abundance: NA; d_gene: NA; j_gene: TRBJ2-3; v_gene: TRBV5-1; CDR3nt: TGCGCCAGCAGCTTGGTCGGTCCTAGCACAGATACGCAGTATTTT; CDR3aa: CASSLVGPSTDTQYF
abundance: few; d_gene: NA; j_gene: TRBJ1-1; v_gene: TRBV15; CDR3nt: TGTGCCACCAGCAGAGATTTAGCGGCTGAAGCTTTCTTT; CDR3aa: CATSRDLAAEAFF
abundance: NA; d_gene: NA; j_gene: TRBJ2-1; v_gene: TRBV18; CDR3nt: TGTGCCAGCTCACGAGAAATCAATGAGCAGTTCTTC; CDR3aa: CASSREINEQFF
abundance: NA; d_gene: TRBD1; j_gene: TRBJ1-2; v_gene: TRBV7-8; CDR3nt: TGTGCCAGCAGCTTAGGGGACAGCTCCTATGGCTACACCTTC; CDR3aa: CASSLGDSSYGYTF
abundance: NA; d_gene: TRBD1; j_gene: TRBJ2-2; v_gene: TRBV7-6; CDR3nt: TGTGCCAGCAGCTTAGTAGGTCCGGGACAGGGGAACACCGGGGAGCTGTTTTTT; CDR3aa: CASSLVGPGQGNTGELFF
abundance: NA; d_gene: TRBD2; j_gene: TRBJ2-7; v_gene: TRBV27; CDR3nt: TGTGCCAGCAGTAGGACTAGAACCTCCTACGAGCAGTACTTC; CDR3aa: CASSRTRTSYEQYF
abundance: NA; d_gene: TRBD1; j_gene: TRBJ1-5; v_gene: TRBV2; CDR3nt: TGTGCCAGCAGCTGGACAGGGGGCAATGGTCAGCCCCAGCATTTT; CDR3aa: CASSWTGGNGQPQHF
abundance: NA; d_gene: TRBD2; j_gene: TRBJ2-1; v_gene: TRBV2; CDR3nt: TGTGCCAGCAGTCTCCCCATGACTAGCGGGAGCTCCTACAATGAGCAGTTCTTC; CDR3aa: CASSLPMTSGSSYNEQFF
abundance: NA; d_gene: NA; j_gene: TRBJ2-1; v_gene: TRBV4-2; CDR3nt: TGTGCCAGCAGCCTCCAGAGGGTACCTAGCGCCAATGAGCAGTTCTTC; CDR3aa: CASSLQRVPSANEQFF
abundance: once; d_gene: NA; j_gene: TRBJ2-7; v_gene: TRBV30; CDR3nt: TGTGCCTGGAGGCTCTCCGGGACTCCCTACGAGCAGTACTTC; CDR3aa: CAWRLSGTPYEQYF
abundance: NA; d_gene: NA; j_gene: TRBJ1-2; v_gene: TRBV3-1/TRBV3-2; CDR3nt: TGTGCCAGCACTAGGATGAGATTTAGCTATGGCTACACCTTC; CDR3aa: CASTRMRFSYGYTF
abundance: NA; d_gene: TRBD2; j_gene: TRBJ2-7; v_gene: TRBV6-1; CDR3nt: TGTGCCAGCAGTGACGCAACTAGCGTCAGCTCCTACGAGCAGTACTTC; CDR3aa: CASSDATSVSSYEQYF
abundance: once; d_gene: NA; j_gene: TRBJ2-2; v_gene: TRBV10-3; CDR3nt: TGTGCCATCGGTAGAGCGAACACCGGGGAGCTGTTTTTT; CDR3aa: CAIGRANTGELFF
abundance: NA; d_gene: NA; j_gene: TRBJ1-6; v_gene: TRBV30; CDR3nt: TGTGCCTGCCACCTCCCGAGCTCCTATAATTCACCCCTCCACTTT; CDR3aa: CACHLPSSYNSPLHF
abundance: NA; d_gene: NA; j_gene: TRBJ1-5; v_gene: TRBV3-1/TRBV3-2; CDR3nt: TGTGCCAGCAGCCAAGATTGGGGGGGGGCCCAGCATTTT; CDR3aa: CASSQDWGGAQHF
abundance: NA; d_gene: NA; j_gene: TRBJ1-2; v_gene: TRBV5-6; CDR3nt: TGTGCCAGCAGCCATCGGCAGGGGACCTTATATGGCTACACCTTC; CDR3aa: CASSHRQGTLYGYTF
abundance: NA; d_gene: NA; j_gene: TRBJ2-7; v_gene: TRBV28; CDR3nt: TGTGCCAGCAGTTCAGGGGGACTTCCGAGCTCCTACGAGCAGTACTTC; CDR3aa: CASSSGGLPSSYEQYF
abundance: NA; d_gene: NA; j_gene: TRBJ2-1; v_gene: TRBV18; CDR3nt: TGTGCCAGCTCACCAGGCAGGGCGAATGAGCAGTTCTTC; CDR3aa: CASSPGRANEQFF
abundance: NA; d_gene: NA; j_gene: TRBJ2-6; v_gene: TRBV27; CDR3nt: TGTGCCAGCAGTTTAGGTGGGGCCAACGTCCTGACTTTC; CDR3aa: CASSLGGANVLTF
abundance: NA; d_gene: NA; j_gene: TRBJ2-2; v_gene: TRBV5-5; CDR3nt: TGTGCCAGCAGCTTTTTACAGGGCAACACCGGGGAGCTGTTTTTT; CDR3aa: CASSFLQGNTGELFF
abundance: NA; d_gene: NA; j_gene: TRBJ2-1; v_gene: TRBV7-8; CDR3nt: TGTGCCAGCAGCTTAGTGGACAGCTCTCACGGCGATGAGCAGTTCTTC; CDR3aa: CASSLVDSSHGDEQFF
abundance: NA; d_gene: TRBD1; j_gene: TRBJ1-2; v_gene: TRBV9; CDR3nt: TGTGCCAGCAGCGTAGGGGACAGTGTAGGGGGAGGCTACACCTTC; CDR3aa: CASSVGDSVGGGYTF
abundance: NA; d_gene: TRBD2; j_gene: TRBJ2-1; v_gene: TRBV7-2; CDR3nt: TGTGCCAGCAGCTTAGCCACTAGCGGGAGAGGCTATGAGCAGTTCTTC; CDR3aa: CASSLATSGRGYEQFF
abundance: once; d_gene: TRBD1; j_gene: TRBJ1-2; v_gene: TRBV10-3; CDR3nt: TGTGCCATCAGTGAGATCTCCCTGGGACAGGGGTTCAACTATGGCTACACCTTC; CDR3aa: CAISEISLGQGFNYGYTF
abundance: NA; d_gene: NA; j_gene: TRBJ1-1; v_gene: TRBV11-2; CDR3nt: TGTGCCAGCAGCTTAGAGAGATACACTGAAGCTTTCTTT; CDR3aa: CASSLERYTEAFF
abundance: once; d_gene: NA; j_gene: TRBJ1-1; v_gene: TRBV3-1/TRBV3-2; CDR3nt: TGTGCCAGCAGCCAAGTACAGGTGTCTACTGAAGCTTTCTTT; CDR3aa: CASSQVQVSTEAFF
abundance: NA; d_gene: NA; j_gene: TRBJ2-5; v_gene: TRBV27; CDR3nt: TGTGCCAGCAGTTTCTGGCGGGACCAAGAGACCCAGTACTTC; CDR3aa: CASSFWRDQETQYF
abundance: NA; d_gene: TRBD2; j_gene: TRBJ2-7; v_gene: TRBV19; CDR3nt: TGTGCCAGTAGTATGAGCAGACTAGCGGGACATTACGAGCAGTACTTC; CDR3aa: CASSMSRLAGHYEQYF